This TCR beta chain stems from a study of T-cell memory formation after mild COVID-19. Looking at the study overall: Largely donor-specific TCR clusters were found. Regarding the study as a whole: The CD4+ clones that contracted clustered mainly within CM and EM, and the CD8+ clones concentrated in EMRA.

Worth noting for this clonotype: Its antigen is still unknown.

From 5'RACE with constant-segment primers came TCR alpha and TCR beta cDNA libraries that carried sample barcodes and UMIs. MiXCR was run by TCRdb on the 5' RACE reads, yielding one entry per CDR3 protein. The repertoire holds roughly 400,000 distinct CDR3 sequences, 16% seen once, with around a fifth in the top ten. Per the germline V gene, CDR1 is SEHNR and CDR2 is FQNEAQ (reference sequence). This CDR3 spans 12 amino acids. V gave up 5 bases and J gave up 6 bases, with 10 bases separating them. The sequencing input was PBMCs or a T cell subset sorted from them (not recorded which). The source of this sequence is a man aged 18-30 years who had mild COVID-19 (a few samples of this study predate the infection). Cell type and time point are not known. This chain uses TRBV7-9 with TRBJ1-2; no firm D call. CDR3 amino acids: CASSLGRDGYTF. The CDR3 nucleotides read TGTGCCAGCAGCCTCGGACGGGATGGCTACACCTTC.